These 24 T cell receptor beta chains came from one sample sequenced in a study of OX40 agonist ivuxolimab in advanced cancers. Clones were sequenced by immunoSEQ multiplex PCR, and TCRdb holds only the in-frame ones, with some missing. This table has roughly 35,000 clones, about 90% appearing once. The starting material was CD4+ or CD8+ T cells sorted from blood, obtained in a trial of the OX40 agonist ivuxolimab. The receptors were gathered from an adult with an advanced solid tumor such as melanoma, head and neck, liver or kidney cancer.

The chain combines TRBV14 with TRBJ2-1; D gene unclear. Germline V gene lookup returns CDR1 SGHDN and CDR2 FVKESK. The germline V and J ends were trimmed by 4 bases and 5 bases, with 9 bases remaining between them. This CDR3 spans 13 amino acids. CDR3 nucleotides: TGTGCCAGCAGCCCGTACTGGAACAATGAGCAGTTCTTC. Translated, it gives CASSPYWNNEQFF.

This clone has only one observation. The CDR3 loop reads CASSWWGSGNTEAFF. The CDR3 nucleotides are TGTGCCAGCAGCTGGTGGGGGTCGGGGAACACTGAAGCTTTCTTT. The chain carries TRBV6-5 and TRBJ1-1; D perhaps matches TRBD1 (5 bases). Per the germline V gene, CDR1 is MNHEY and CDR2 is SVGAGI. The CDR3 runs 15 residues. Trimming cost V 6 bases and J 1 base, with 15 bases left between them.

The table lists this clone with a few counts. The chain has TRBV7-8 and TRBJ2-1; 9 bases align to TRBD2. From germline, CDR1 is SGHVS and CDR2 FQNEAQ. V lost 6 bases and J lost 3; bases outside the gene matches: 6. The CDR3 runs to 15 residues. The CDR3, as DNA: TGTGCCAGCAGACTCCTAGCGGGATTCTACAATGAGCAGTTCTTC. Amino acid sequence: CASRLLAGFYNEQFF.

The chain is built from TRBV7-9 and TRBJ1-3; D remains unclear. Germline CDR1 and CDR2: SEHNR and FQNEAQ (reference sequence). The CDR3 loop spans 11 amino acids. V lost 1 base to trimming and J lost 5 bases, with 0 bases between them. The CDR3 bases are TGTGCCAGCAGCTTAGGAAACACCATATATTTT. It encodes CASSLGNTIYF.

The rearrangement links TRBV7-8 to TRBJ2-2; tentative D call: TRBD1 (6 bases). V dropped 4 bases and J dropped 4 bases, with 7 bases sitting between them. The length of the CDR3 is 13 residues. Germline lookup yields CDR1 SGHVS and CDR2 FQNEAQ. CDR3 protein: CASSSRGTGELFF. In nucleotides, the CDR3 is TGTGCCAGCAGCTCCAGGGGCACCGGGGAGCTGTTTTTT.

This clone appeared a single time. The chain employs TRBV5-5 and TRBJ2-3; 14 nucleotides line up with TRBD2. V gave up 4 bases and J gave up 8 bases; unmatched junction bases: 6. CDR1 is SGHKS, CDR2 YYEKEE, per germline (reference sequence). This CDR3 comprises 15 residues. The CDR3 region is CASSPGLAGAGTQYF. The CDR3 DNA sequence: TGTGCCAGCAGCCCGGGACTAGCGGGAGCAGGTACGCAGTATTTT.

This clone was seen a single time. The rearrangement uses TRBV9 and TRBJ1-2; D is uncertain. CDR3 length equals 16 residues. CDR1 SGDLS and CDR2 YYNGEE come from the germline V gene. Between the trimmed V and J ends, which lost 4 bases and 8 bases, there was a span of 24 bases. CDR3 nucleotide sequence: TGTGCCAGCAGCCCCAGGCCGGGAGACGTGATCTGGGGCTACACCTTC. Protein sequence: CASSPRPGDVIWGYTF.

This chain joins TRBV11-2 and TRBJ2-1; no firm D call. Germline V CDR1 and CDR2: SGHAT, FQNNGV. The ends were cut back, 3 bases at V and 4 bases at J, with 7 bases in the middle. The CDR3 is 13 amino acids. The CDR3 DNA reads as TGTGCCAGCAGCTTTTCAAATTACAATGAGCAGTTCTTC. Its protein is CASSFSNYNEQFF.

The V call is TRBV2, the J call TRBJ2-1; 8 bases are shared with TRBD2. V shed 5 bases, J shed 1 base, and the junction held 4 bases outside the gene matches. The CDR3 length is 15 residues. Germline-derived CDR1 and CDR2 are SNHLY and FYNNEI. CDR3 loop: CASSLTSASYNEQFF. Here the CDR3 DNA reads TGTGCCAGCAGTCTGACTAGCGCTTCCTACAATGAGCAGTTCTTC.

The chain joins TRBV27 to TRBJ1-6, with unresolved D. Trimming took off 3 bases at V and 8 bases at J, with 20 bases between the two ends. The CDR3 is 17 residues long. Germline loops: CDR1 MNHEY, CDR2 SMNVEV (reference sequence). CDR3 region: CASSFSQVPELDSPLHF. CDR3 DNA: TGTGCCAGCAGTTTCTCCCAGGTCCCAGAGCTGGATTCACCCCTCCACTTT.

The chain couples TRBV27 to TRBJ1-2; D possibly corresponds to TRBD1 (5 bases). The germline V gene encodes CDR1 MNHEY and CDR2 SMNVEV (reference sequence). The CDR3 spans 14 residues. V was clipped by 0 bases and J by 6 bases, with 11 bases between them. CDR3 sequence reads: CASSLSGEIDGYTF. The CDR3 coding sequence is TGTGCCAGCAGTTTATCGGGGGAAATCGATGGCTACACCTTC.

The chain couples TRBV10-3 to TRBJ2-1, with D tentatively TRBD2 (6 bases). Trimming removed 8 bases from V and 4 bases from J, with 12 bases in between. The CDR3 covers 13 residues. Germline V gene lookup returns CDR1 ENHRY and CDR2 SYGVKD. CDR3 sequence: CAIAAGLYNEQFF. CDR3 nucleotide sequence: TGTGCCATCGCGGCGGGATTATACAATGAGCAGTTCTTC.

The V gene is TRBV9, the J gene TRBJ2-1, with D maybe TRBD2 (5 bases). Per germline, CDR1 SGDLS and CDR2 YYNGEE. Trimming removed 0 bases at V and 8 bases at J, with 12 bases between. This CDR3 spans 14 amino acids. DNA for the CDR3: TGTGCCAGCAGCGTAGCTAGCCGGATGGATGAGCAGTTCTTC. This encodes CASSVASRMDEQFF.

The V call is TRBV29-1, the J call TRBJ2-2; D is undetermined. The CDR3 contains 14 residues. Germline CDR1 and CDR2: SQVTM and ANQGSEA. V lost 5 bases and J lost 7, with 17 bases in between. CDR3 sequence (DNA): TGCAGCGTTTTTGGCTTGTGGGGAATCGGGGAGCTGTTTTTT. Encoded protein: CSVFGLWGIGELFF.

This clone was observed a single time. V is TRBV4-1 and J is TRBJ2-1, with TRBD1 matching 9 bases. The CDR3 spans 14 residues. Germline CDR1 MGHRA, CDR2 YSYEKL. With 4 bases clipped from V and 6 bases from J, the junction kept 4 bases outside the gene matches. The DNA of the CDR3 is TGCGCCAGCAGCCCCGGACAGGGGTCCAATGAGCAGTTCTTC. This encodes CASSPGQGSNEQFF.

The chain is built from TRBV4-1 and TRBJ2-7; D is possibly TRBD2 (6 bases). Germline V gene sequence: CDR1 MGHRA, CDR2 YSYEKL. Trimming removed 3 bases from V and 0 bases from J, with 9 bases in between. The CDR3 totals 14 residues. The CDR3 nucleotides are TGCGCCAGCAGCCAGTTAGCGGACTCCTACGAGCAGTACTTC. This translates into CASSQLADSYEQYF.

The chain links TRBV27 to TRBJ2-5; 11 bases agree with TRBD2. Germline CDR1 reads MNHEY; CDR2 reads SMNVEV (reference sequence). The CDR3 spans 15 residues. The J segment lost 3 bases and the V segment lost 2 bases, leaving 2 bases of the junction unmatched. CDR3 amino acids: CASSLGTSGKETQYF. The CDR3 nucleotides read TGTGCCAGCAGTTTAGGGACTAGCGGCAAAGAGACCCAGTACTTC.

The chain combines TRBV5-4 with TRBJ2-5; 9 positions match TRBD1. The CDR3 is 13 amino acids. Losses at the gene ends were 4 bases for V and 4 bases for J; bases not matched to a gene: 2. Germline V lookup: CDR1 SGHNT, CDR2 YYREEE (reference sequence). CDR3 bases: TGTGCCAGCAGCACGGACAGGGGAGAGACCCAGTACTTC. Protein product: CASSTDRGETQYF.

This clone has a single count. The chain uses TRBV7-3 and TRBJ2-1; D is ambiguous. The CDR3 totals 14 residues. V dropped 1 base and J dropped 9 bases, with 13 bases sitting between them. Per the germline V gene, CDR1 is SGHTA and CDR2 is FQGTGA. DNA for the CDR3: TGTGCCAGCAGCTTAATTGCCACAAAGGGTGAGCAGTTCTTC. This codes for CASSLIATKGEQFF.

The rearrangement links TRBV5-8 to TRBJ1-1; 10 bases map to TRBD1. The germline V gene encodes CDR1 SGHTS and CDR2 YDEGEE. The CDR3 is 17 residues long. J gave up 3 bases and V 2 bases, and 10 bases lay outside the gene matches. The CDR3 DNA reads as TGTGCCAGCAGCTTAGTCGGGACAGGGGATTTCTACACTGAAGCTTTCTTT. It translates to CASSLVGTGDFYTEAFF.

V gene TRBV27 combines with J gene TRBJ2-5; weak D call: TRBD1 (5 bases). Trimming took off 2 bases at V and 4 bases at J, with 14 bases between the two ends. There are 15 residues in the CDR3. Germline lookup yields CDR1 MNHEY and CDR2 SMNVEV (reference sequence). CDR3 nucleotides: TGTGCCAGCAGTTTAAAGGGGTGGCATGCAGAGACCCAGTACTTC. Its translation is CASSLKGWHAETQYF.

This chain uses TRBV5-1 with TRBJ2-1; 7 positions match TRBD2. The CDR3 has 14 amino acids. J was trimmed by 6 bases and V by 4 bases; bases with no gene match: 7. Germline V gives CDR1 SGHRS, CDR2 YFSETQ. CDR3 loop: CASSLWGGLNEQFF. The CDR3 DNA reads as TGCGCCAGCAGCCTGTGGGGAGGGCTCAATGAGCAGTTCTTC.

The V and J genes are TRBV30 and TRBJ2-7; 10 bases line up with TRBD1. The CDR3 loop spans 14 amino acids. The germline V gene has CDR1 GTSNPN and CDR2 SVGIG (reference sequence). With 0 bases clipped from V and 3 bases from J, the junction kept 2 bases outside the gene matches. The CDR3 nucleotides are TGTGCCTGGAGTGTGGGACAGGGGTTCTACGAGCAGTACTTC. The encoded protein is CAWSVGQGFYEQYF. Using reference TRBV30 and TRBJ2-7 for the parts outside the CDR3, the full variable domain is SQTIHQWPATLVQPVGSPLSLECTVEGTSNPNLYWYRQAAGRGLQLLFYSVGIGQISSEVPQNLSASRPQDRQFILSSKKLLLSDSGFYLCAWSVGQGFYEQYFGPGTRLTVT.

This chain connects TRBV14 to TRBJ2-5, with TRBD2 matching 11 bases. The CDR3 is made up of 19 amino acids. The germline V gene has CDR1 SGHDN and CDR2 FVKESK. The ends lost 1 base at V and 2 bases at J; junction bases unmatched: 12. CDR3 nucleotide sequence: TGTGCCAGCAGCCAAGCGGGGTTCCCTAGCGGGAGGCGTCAAGAGACCCAGTACTTC. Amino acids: CASSQAGFPSGRRQETQYF.